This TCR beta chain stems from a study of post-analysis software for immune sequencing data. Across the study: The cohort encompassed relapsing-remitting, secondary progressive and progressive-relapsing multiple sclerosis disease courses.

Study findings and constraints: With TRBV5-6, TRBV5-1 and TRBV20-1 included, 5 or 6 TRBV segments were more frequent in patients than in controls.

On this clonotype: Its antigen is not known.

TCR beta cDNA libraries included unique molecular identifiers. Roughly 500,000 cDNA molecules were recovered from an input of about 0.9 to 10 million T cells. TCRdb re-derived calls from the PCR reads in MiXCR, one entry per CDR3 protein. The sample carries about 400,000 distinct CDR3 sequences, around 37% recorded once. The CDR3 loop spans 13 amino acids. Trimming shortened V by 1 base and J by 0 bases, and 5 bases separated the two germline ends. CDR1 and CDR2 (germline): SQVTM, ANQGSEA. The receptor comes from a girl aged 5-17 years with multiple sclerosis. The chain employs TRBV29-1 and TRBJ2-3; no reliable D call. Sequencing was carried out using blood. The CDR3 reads CSVEGTSTDTQYF. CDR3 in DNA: TGCAGCGTTGAAGGGACCAGCACAGATACGCAGTATTTT.